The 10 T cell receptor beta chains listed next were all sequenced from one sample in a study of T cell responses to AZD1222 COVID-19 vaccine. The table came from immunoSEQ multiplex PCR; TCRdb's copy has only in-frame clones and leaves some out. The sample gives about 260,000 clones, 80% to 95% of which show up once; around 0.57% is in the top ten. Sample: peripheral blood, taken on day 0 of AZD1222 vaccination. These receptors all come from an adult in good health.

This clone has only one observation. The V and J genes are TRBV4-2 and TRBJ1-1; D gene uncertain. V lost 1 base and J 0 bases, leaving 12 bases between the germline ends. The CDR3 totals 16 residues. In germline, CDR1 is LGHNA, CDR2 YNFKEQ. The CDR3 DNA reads TGTGCCAGCAGCCAAGCGGTACGACGGCTGAACACTGAAGCTTTCTTT. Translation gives CASSQAVRRLNTEAFF.

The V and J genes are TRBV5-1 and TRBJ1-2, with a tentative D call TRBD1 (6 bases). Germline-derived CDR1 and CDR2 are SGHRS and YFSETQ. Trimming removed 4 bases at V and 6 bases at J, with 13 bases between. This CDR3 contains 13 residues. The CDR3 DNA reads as TGCGCCAGCAGCCAGACAGGATACAATGGCTACACCTTC. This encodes CASSQTGYNGYTF.

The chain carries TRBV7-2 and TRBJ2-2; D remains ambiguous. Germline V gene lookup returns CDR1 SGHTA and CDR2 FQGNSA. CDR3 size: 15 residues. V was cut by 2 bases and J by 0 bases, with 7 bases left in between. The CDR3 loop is CASSLRQPNTGELFF. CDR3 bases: TGTGCCAGCAGCTTAAGGCAGCCGAACACCGGGGAGCTGTTTTTT.

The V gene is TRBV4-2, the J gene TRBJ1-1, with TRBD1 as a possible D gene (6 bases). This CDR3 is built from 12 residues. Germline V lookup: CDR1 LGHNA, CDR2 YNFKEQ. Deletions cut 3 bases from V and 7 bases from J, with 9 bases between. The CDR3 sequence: CASSQTGGEAFF. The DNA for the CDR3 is TGTGCCAGCAGCCAGACAGGAGGTGAAGCTTTCTTT.

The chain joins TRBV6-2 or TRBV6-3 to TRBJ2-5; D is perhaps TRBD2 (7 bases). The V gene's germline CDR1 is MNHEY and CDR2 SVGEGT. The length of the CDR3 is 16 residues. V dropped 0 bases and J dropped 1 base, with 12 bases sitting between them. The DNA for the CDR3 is TGTGCCAGCAGTTACTCCCGAAGGGGGGGCCAAGAGACCCAGTACTTC. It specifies CASSYSRRGGQETQYF.

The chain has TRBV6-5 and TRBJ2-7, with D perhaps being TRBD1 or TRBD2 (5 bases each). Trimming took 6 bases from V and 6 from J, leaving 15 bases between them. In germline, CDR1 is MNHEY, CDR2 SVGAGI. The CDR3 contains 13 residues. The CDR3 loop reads CASSQRGTFEQYF. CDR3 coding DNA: TGTGCCAGCAGCCAACGAGGGACCTTCGAGCAGTACTTC.

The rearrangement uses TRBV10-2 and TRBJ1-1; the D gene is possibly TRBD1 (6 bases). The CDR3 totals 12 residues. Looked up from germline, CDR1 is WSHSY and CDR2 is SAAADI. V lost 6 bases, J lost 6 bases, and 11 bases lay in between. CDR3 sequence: CASRSQGSEAFF. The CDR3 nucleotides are TGCGCCAGCAGGTCACAGGGCTCTGAAGCTTTCTTT.

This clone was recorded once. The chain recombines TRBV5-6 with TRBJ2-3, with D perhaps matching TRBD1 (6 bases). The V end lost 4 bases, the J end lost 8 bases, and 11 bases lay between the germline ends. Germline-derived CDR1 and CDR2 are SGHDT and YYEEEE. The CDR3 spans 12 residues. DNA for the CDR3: TGTGCCAGCAGCGGGGGACACTTTACGCAGTATTTT. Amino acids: CASSGGHFTQYF.

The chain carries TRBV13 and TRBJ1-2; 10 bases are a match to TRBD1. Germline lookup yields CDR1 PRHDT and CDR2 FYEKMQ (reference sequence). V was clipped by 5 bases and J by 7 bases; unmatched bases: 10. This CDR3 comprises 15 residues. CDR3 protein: CASSLGDRGGSGYTF. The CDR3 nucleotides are TGTGCCAGCAGCCTGGGGGACAGGGGTGGCTCTGGCTACACCTTC.

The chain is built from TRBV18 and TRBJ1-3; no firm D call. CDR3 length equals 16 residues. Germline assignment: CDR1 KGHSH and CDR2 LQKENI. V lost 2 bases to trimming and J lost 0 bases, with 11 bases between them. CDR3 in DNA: TGTGCCAGCTCACCATTCGGACGATTCTCTGGAAACACCATATATTTT. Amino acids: CASSPFGRFSGNTIYF.